What follows are 19 T cell receptor beta chains derived from one specimen sequenced in a study of human T cells and chemical hapten exposure. Time point denoted: patch test 3, about 24 weeks after DPC sensitization. Treatment noted: therapeutic diphenylcyclopropenone sensitization with weekly scalp DPC. Each CDR3 protein gets one entry after TCRdb re-called the RACE reads with MiXCR. The repertoire has tens of thousands of distinct CDR3 sequences, over 10% of them found once; the top ten carry under 6%. The specimen comprised whole blood, sampled in connection with sensitization to the hapten diphenylcyclopropenone (DPC). Receptors were obtained from a woman aged 45-59 years with alopecia areata. Some clones in this sample may be carry-over from other donors' samples.

In its sample, this clonotype was seen many times. The genes are TRBV25-1 and TRBJ1-6; D perhaps matches TRBD1 (6 bases). V was trimmed by 8 bases and J by 9 bases, leaving 17 bases between them. Germline-derived CDR1 and CDR2 are MGHDK and SYGVNS. This CDR3 has 14 residues. Here the CDR3 DNA reads TGTGCCAGCTCTCAGACAGGTATTACTTCACCCCTCCACTTT. It translates to CASSQTGITSPLHF.

The chain is built from TRBV5-1 and TRBJ2-2; D is uncertain. Germline loops: CDR1 SGHRS, CDR2 YFSETQ. CDR3 length equals 16 residues. Trimming pared 4 bases from V and 0 bases from J, leaving 13 bases between. The CDR3 region is CASSKVQVPNTGELFF. CDR3 DNA: TGCGCCAGCAGCAAGGTCCAGGTTCCGAACACCGGGGAGCTGTTTTTT. Full variable domain (rest looked up from reference TRBV5-1 and TRBJ2-2): KAGVTQTPRYLIKTRGQQVTLSCSPISGHRSVSWYQQTPGQGLQFLFEYFSETQRNKGNFPGRFSGRQFSNSRSEMNVSTLELGDSALYLCASSKVQVPNTGELFFGEGSRLTVL.

The chain joins TRBV5-4 to TRBJ2-3, with D maybe TRBD2 (6 bases). Germline-derived CDR1 and CDR2 are SGHNT and YYREEE (reference sequence). With 2 bases removed from V and 0 bases from J, the gap between germline ends came to 13 bases. The CDR3 contains 16 residues. In DNA form, the CDR3 reads TGTGCCAGCAGCTTTCTTCGCGGGGCTAGCACAGATACGCAGTATTTT. Translating gives CASSFLRGASTDTQYF.

The chain links TRBV6-1 to TRBJ2-2, with D unclear. The CDR3 is 14 residues long. V dropped 1 base and J dropped 8 bases, with 11 bases sitting between them. Germline V gene sequence: CDR1 MNHNS, CDR2 SASEGT. The CDR3 coding sequence is TGTGCCAGCAGTGAAGGAGTCCGGGCGGGGGAGCTGTTTTTT. Its translation is CASSEGVRAGELFF.

The chain carries TRBV5-6 and TRBJ1-2, with D unresolved. CDR1 SGHDT and CDR2 YYEEEE come from the germline V gene. With 1 base removed from V and 13 bases from J, the gap between germline ends came to 17 bases. This CDR3 has 13 residues. This CDR3 reads CASSLYQEPTPTF. The CDR3 DNA reads as TGTGCCAGCAGCTTGTATCAAGAGCCCACCCCCACCTTC.

The V call is TRBV27, the J call TRBJ2-2; D unresolved. This CDR3 is built from 12 residues. The V gene lost 2 bases and the J gene lost 7 bases, with 5 bases spanning the gap. Germline assignment: CDR1 MNHEY and CDR2 SMNVEV (reference sequence). CDR3 amino acids: CASSLRVGELFF. The CDR3 nucleotides are TGTGCCAGCAGTTTAAGGGTCGGGGAGCTGTTTTTT.

This clonotype was recorded many times. The V call is TRBV20-1, the J call TRBJ2-5; 10 positions match TRBD1. The V gene's germline CDR1 is DFQATT and CDR2 SNEGSKA (reference sequence). This CDR3 is 12 amino acids long. CDR3 nucleotide sequence: TGCAGCATTGACAGGGGGCTGGAGACCCAGTACTTC. The encoded protein is CSIDRGLETQYF.

This chain joins TRBV20-1 and TRBJ2-1, with D perhaps being TRBD1 or TRBD2 (5 bases each). Trimming pared 7 bases from V and 6 bases from J, leaving 13 bases between. This CDR3 comprises 12 residues. Germline V gene lookup returns CDR1 DFQATT and CDR2 SNEGSKA (reference sequence). CDR3 loop: CSGGTVSNEQFF. In DNA form, the CDR3 reads TGCAGTGGTGGGACGGTTTCCAATGAGCAGTTCTTC.

This clonotype was detected many times. The chain uses TRBV20-1 and TRBJ2-1; a weak D match, TRBD2 (6 bases). V was shortened by 2 bases and J by 7 bases, with 18 bases between the two germline ends. This CDR3 spans 15 amino acids. Germline V lookup: CDR1 DFQATT, CDR2 SNEGSKA (reference sequence). CDR3 in DNA: TGCAGTGCTAGAAAGGTAGCGGAATGGGATAATGAGCAGTTCTTC. As protein: CSARKVAEWDNEQFF.

This chain connects TRBV3-1 to TRBJ2-1; 8 nucleotides align to TRBD2. Germline V gene sequence: CDR1 LGHDT, CDR2 YNNKEL (reference sequence). The CDR3 has 18 residues. The V gene end was trimmed by 1 base and the J gene end by 6 bases; junction bases not matched to a gene: 14. DNA for the CDR3: TGTGCCAGCAGCCAAGTATTGCTAGCCGCGGGAGGCAGCAATGAGCAGTTCTTC. It yields the protein CASSQVLLAAGGSNEQFF.

The V gene is TRBV20-1, the J gene TRBJ1-2; D is perhaps TRBD1 (5 bases). Trimming shortened V by 0 bases and J by 5 bases, and 7 bases separated the two germline ends. This CDR3 is built from 12 residues. Looked up from germline, CDR1 is DFQATT and CDR2 is SNEGSKA (reference sequence). The CDR3 nucleotides read TGCAGTGCTAGAGAGGGACCTTATGGCTACACCTTC. Translated, it gives CSAREGPYGYTF.

This chain uses TRBV10-3 with TRBJ2-3, with 9 bases that match TRBD2. V trimming: 0 bases; J trimming: 4 bases; junction bases outside the gene matches: 5. Germline V CDR1 and CDR2: ENHRY, SYGVKD. The CDR3 totals 16 residues. CDR3 in amino acids: CAISESGSGSPDTQYF. In DNA form, the CDR3 reads TGTGCCATCAGTGAGTCCGGTAGCGGGAGTCCAGATACGCAGTATTTT.

V is TRBV30 and J is TRBJ2-7; 7 positions match TRBD1. The CDR3 spans 14 residues. Germline values: CDR1 GTSNPN, CDR2 SVGIG (reference sequence). V trimming: 1 base; J trimming: 3 bases; junction bases outside the gene matches: 6. Written as DNA, the CDR3 is TGTGCCTGGAGTGCTGAGACAGGGATCTACGAGCAGTACTTC. This sequence encodes CAWSAETGIYEQYF.

This clonotype appeared many times. The chain is built from TRBV6-4 and TRBJ2-3; 8 nucleotides align to TRBD2. This CDR3 region has 16 residues. CDR1 is MRHNA, CDR2 SNTAGT, per germline. Germline trimming cut 5 bases from V and 2 bases from J; bases unmatched to any gene: 9. The CDR3: CASSKAGGLPTDTQYF. The DNA of the CDR3 is TGTGCCAGCAGTAAGGCGGGAGGACTTCCCACAGATACGCAGTATTTT.

The chain links TRBV20-1 to TRBJ1-2; D gene unclear. CDR3 length equals 11 residues. Germline CDR1 DFQATT, CDR2 SNEGSKA (reference sequence). Deletions cut 5 bases from V and 6 bases from J, with 10 bases between. The CDR3 nucleotides are TGCAGTGCTGGACCAGTGGATGGCTACACCTTC. Translation: CSAGPVDGYTF.

The table lists this clonotype with many counts. This rearrangement joins TRBV5-1 to TRBJ2-5; perhaps TRBD2 as D (5 bases). CDR3 length: 16 amino acids. In germline, CDR1 is SGHRS, CDR2 YFSETQ. V was clipped by 2 bases and J by 5 bases, with 19 bases between them. The DNA for the CDR3 is TGCGCCAGCAGCTTTCTCGGCGTCGGAGGATACGAGACCCAGTACTTC. Translating gives CASSFLGVGGYETQYF. The full variable domain, rest sourced from reference TRBV5-1 and TRBJ2-5, is KAGVTQTPRYLIKTRGQQVTLSCSPISGHRSVSWYQQTPGQGLQFLFEYFSETQRNKGNFPGRFSGRQFSNSRSEMNVSTLELGDSALYLCASSFLGVGGYETQYFGPGTRLLVL.

The chain links TRBV27 to TRBJ2-2; D unclear. Looked up from germline, CDR1 is MNHEY and CDR2 is SMNVEV (reference sequence). Trimming left V 3 bases short and J 8 bases short, with 10 bases between. There are 13 residues in the CDR3. The CDR3 region has the DNA TGTGCCAGCAGTTTGTCTGGCAGGGGGGAGCTGTTTTTT. Translated, it gives CASSLSGRGELFF.

The chain is built from TRBV10-2 and TRBJ2-5; the match to TRBD1 covers 9 bases. V dropped 7 bases and J dropped 4; count of bases not matched to a gene: 7. This CDR3 contains 14 residues. Germline V gene sequence: CDR1 WSHSY, CDR2 SAAADI. CDR3: CASTKGQGLETQYF. The CDR3 DNA reads as TGCGCCAGCACCAAAGGACAGGGGTTAGAGACCCAGTACTTC.

This clonotype has more than one count but fewer than ten. The CDR3 reads CASSLQGPANTEAFF. As DNA, the CDR3 is TGTGCCAGCAGCCTACAGGGTCCCGCGAACACTGAAGCTTTCTTT. V usage is TRBV2 and J usage is TRBJ1-1; D is perhaps TRBD1 (6 bases). Trimming stripped 6 bases from V and 1 base from J, with 15 bases between. The CDR3 has 15 residues. Germline V CDR1 and CDR2: SNHLY, FYNNEI.